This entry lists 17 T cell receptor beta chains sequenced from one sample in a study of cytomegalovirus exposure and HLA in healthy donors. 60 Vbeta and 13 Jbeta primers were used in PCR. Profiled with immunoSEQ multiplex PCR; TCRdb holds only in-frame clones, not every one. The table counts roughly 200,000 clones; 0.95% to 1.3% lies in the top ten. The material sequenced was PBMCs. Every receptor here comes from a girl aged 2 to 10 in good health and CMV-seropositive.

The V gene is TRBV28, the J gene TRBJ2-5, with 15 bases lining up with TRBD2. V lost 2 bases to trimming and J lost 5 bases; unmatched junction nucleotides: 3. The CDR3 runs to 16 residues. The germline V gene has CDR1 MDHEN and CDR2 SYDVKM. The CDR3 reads CASSLVGTSGRETQYF. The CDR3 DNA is TGTGCCAGCAGTTTAGTTGGGACTAGCGGGAGGGAGACCCAGTACTTC.

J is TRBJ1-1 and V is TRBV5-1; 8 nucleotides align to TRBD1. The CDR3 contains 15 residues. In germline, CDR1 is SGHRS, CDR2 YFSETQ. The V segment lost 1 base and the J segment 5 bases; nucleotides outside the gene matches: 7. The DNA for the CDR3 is TGCGCCAGCAGCTTGAGGAGACAGGGGCTTACTGAAGCTTTCTTT. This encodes CASSLRRQGLTEAFF.

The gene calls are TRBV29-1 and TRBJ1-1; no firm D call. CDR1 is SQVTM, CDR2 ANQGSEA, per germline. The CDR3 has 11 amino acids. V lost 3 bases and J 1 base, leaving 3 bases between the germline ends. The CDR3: CSVDRNTEAFF. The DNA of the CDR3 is TGCAGCGTTGACAGGAACACTGAAGCTTTCTTT.

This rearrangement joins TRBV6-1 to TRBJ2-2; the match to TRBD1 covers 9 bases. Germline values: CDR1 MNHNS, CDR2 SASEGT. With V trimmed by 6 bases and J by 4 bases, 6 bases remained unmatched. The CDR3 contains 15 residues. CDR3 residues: CASRLQGAGTGELFF. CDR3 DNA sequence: TGTGCCAGCAGACTACAGGGGGCGGGCACCGGGGAGCTGTTTTTT.

The DNA of the CDR3 is TGTGCCAGTGACAGCGAGGGCTACACCTTC. It codes for CASDSEGYTF. This sequence joins TRBV2 and TRBJ1-2; tentatively, D is TRBD1 (5 bases). V was cut by 9 bases and J by 8 bases, with 10 bases left in between. Germline-derived CDR1 and CDR2 are SNHLY and FYNNEI. The CDR3 extends over 10 amino acids. The whole variable domain, filled in from reference TRBV2 and TRBJ1-2, reads EPEVTQTPSHQVTQMGQEVILRCVPISNHLYFYWYRQILGQKVEFLVSFYNNEISEKSEIFDDQFSVERPDGSNFTLKIRSTKLEDSAMYFCASDSEGYTFGSGTRLTVV.

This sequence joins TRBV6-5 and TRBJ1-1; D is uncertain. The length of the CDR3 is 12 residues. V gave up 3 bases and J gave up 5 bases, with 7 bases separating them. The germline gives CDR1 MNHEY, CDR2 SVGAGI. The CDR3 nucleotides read TGTGCCAGCAGTTATGCGGGGACTGAAGCTTTCTTT. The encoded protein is CASSYAGTEAFF.

This CDR3 is CASSIPRDRLGNEQFF. DNA for the CDR3: TGCGCCAGCAGCATACCCCGGGACAGGCTGGGAAATGAGCAGTTCTTC. The chain has TRBV5-1 and TRBJ2-1; 8 positions agree with TRBD1. The CDR3 runs 16 residues. The ends lost 4 bases at V and 7 bases at J; junction bases unmatched: 13. Germline V gives CDR1 SGHRS, CDR2 YFSETQ.

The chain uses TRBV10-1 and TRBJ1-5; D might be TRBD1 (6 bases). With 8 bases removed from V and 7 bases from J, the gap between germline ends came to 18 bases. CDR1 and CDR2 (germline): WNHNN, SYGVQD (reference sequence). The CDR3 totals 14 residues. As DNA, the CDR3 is TGCGCCAGCGCCGCCACAGGGATCGGCCAGCCCCAGCATTTT. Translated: CASAATGIGQPQHF.

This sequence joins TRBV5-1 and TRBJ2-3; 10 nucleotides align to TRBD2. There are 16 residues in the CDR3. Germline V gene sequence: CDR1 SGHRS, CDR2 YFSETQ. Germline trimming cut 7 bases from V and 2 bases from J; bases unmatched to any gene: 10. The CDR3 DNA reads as TGCGCCAGCTCCCCCTTAGCGGGAGGCAACACAGATACGCAGTATTTT. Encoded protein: CASSPLAGGNTDTQYF.

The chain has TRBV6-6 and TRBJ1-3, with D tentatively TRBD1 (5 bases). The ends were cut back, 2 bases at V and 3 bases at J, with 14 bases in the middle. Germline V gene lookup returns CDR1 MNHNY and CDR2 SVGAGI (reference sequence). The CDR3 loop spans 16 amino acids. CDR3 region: CASSYGSQGFGNTIYF. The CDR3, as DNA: TGTGCCAGCAGTTACGGATCTCAGGGTTTTGGAAACACCATATATTTT.

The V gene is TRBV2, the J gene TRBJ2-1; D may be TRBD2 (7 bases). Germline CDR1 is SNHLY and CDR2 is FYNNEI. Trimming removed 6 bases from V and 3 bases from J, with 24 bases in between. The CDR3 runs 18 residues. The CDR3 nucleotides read TGTGCCAGCAGAGGGGGTCTAGCGGACACCCACTTCTACAATGAGCAGTTCTTC. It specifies CASRGGLADTHFYNEQFF. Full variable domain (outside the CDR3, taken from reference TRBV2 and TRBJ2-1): EPEVTQTPSHQVTQMGQEVILRCVPISNHLYFYWYRQILGQKVEFLVSFYNNEISEKSEIFDDQFSVERPDGSNFTLKIRSTKLEDSAMYFCASRGGLADTHFYNEQFFGPGTRLTVL.

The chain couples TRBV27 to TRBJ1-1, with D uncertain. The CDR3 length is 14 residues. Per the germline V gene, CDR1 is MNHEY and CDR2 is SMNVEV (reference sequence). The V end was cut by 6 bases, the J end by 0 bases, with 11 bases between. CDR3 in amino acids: CASRTLTLNTEAFF. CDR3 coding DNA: TGTGCCAGCAGGACCTTGACATTGAACACTGAAGCTTTCTTT.

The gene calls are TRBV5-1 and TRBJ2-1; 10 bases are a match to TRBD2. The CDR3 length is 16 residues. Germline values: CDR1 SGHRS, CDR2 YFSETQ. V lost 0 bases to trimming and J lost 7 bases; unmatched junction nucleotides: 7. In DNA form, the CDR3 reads TGCGCCAGCAGCTTGGGGCCTAGCGGGAGTGGGAATGAGCAGTTCTTC. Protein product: CASSLGPSGSGNEQFF.

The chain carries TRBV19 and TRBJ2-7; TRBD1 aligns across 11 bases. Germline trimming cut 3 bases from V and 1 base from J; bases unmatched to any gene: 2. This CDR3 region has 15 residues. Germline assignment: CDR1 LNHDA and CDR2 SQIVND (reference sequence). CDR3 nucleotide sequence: TGTGCCAGTAGTATCGGGACAGGGGGGTCCTACGAGCAGTACTTC. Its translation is CASSIGTGGSYEQYF.

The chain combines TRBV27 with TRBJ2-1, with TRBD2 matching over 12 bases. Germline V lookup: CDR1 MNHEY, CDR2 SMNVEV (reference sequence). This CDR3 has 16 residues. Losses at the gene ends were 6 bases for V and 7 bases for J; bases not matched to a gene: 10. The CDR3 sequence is CASSRGTSGPWNEQFF. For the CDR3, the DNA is TGTGCCAGCAGCCGCGGGACTAGCGGGCCATGGAATGAGCAGTTCTTC.

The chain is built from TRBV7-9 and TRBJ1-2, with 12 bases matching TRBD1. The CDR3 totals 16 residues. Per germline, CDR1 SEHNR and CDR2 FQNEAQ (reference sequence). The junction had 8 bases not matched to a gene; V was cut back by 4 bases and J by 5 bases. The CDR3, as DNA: TGTGCCAGCAGCTCGTACCGGGACAGGGGGCCTTATGGCTACACCTTC. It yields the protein CASSSYRDRGPYGYTF.

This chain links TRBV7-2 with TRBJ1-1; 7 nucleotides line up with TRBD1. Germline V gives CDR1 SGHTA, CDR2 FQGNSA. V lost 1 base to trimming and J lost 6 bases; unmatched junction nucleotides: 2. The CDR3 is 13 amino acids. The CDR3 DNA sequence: TGTGCCAGCAGCTTAGTAGGGGGCGCTGAAGCTTTCTTT. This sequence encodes CASSLVGGAEAFF.